This record concerns one T cell receptor (beta chain) sequence. The data are from a study of T cells in Graves' hyperthyroidism and ophthalmopathy. Amplified TCR beta CDR3 regions derived from RNA transcripts. The HTBI set primed first-round TCR CDR3 RT-PCR. TCRdb analysed the multiplex PCR reads with MiXCR anew, one entry per CDR3 protein. The repertoire has about 520,000 distinct CDR3 sequences, roughly a quarter of them found once; the top ten carry about 10%. V dropped 2 bases and J dropped 9; count of bases not matched to a gene: 7. The germline V gene encodes CDR1 MNHEY and CDR2 SVGAGI. The CDR3 length is 14 residues.

The chain recombines TRBV6-5 with TRBJ1-1; 9 bases line up with TRBD1. The sample comprised blood. The TCR comes from a woman between 25 and 40 years old with Graves' ophthalmopathy. The CDR3 reads CASSYAGQGFQAFF. Here the CDR3 DNA reads TGTGCCAGCAGTTACGCCGGACAGGGGTTTCAAGCTTTCTTT.